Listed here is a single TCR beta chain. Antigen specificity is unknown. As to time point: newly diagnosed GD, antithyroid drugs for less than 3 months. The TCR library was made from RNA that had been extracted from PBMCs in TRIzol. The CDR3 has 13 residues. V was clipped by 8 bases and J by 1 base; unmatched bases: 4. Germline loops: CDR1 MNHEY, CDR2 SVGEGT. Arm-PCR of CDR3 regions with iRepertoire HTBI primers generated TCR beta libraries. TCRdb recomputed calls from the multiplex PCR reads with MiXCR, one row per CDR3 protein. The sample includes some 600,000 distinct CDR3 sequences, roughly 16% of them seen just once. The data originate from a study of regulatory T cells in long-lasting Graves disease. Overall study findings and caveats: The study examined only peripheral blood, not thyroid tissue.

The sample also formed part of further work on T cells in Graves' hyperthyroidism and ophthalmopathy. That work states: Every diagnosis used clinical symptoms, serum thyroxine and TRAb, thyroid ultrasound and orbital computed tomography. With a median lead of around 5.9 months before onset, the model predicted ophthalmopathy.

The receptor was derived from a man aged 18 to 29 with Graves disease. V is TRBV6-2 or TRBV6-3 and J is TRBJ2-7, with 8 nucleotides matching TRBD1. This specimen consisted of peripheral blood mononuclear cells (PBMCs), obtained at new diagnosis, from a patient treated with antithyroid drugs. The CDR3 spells CASATGASYEQYF. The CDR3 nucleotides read TGTGCCAGCGCGACAGGGGCATCCTACGAGCAGTACTTC.